These 8 T cell receptor beta chains were all obtained from the same sample, sequenced in a study of TIL therapy for anti-PD-1-resistant metastatic lung cancer (dated by TCRdb to 2020 to 2022). The time point label here, explained by the study, means: pre-treatment sample, taken before nivolumab and TIL therapy. Excised metastases, mostly pleural nodules or supraclavicular lymph nodes, were used as baseline tumor samples and were taken from the same resection from which TIL were grown. TCR beta CDR3 regions were amplified from genomic DNA with the immunoSEQ v3 hsTCRB kit using bias-controlled multiplex PCR. TCRdb provides this immuneACCESS table in a form limited to in-frame rearrangements. Some clones are lacking; in checked studies, under half of them reflect an unresolved V gene, and why the rest are absent is not known. The sample profile shows 25,000 to 30,000 clones; under 80% of them were found once. Roughly 15% of the sample is in the top ten clones.

Sample: tumor tissue, taken at baseline. Receptors originate from a woman aged 30 to 85 with non-small cell lung cancer.

The chain carries TRBV4-2 and TRBJ2-5; 8 bases line up with TRBD2. The CDR3 consists of 14 residues. With 5 bases clipped from V and 5 bases from J, the junction kept 7 bases outside the gene matches. The V gene's germline CDR1 is LGHNA and CDR2 YNFKEQ. The CDR3 sequence is CASSGGGQYETQYF. CDR3 coding DNA: TGTGCCAGCAGCGGCGGGGGGCAGTATGAGACCCAGTACTTC.

The chain couples TRBV5-1 to TRBJ1-2; 7 bases map to TRBD1. V lost 0 bases and J lost 2; bases outside the gene matches: 4. The CDR3 runs 15 residues. In germline, CDR1 is SGHRS, CDR2 YFSETQ. CDR3 in amino acids: CASSLAGQVNYGYTF. The CDR3 DNA sequence: TGCGCCAGCAGCTTGGCCGGACAGGTCAACTATGGCTACACCTTC.

This clone was counted only a few times. V usage is TRBV2 and J usage is TRBJ2-3; D perhaps matches TRBD1 (5 bases). The V gene lost 4 bases and the J gene lost 0 bases, with 11 bases spanning the gap. The CDR3 is 15 amino acids. Germline CDR1 is SNHLY and CDR2 is FYNNEI. This chain's CDR3 is CASSAGSHSTDTQYF. As DNA, the CDR3 is TGTGCCAGCAGTGCAGGGTCCCACAGCACAGATACGCAGTATTTT.

The rearrangement links TRBV5-1 to TRBJ2-1; TRBD2 agrees at 8 bases. J lost 8 bases, V lost 3 bases, and 7 bases had no gene match. In germline, CDR1 is SGHRS, CDR2 YFSETQ. This CDR3 has 14 amino acids. Here the CDR3 reads CASSSQTGGDEQFF. Written as DNA, the CDR3 is TGCGCCAGCAGCTCCCAGACCGGGGGGGATGAGCAGTTCTTC.

The chain uses TRBV5-4 and TRBJ1-5; D possibly corresponds to TRBD1 (6 bases). The V end was cut by 4 bases, the J end by 3 bases, with 14 bases between. Germline lookup yields CDR1 SGHNT and CDR2 YYREEE (reference sequence). The CDR3 length is 15 residues. The CDR3 DNA reads as TGTGCCAGCAGCCAAGAGGGGGAGTACAATCAGCCCCAGCATTTT. It encodes CASSQEGEYNQPQHF.

The chain links TRBV30 to TRBJ2-3, with 10 bases that match TRBD2. V gave up 5 bases and J gave up 5 bases; unmatched junction bases: 4. The CDR3 extends over 13 amino acids. Germline V gene lookup returns CDR1 GTSNPN and CDR2 SVGIG (reference sequence). The CDR3 DNA reads as TGTGCCTGGGGAGCGGGAGGGGGAGATACGCAGTATTTT. It is translated as CAWGAGGGDTQYF.

The chain uses TRBV30 and TRBJ1-5; tentative D call: TRBD1 (6 bases). The CDR3 totals 13 residues. Germline-derived CDR1 and CDR2 are GTSNPN and SVGIG (reference sequence). Deletions cut 2 bases from V and 3 bases from J, with 8 bases between. This CDR3 is CAWSPGANQPQHF. The CDR3 DNA reads TGTGCCTGGAGTCCGGGGGCCAATCAGCCCCAGCATTTT.

This chain links TRBV29-1 with TRBJ2-1; TRBD2 is a possible D gene (6 bases). This CDR3 spans 12 amino acids. Germline V gene sequence: CDR1 SQVTM, CDR2 ANQGSEA. Trimming took off 5 bases at V and 8 bases at J, with 13 bases between the two ends. The CDR3 here is CSVSGEGDEQFF. The CDR3, as DNA: TGCAGCGTTTCGGGGGAAGGAGATGAGCAGTTCTTC.